Listed below are T cell receptor beta chains from one sample, sequenced in a study of blood T cell repertoires in COVID-19. Some clones are missing from TCRdb's copy, which holds only in-frame ones; the method was immunoSEQ multiplex PCR. This sample carries 70,000 or so clones, under 85% of them seen once, and the ten largest clones take more than 13%. Sequenced material: peripheral blood. These receptor sequences come from a man aged 55 to 70 with COVID-19, enrolled during active disease. The CDR3 runs from the conserved cysteine through the conserved F or W. Each record gives: V gene, clone size, D gene, J gene, CDR3 DNA, CDR3 protein. A D gene is named only where the DNA matches it firmly. Not all rows give a size; the values are once, few, many and, for expanded clones, a class.

>TRBV6-4|NA|NA|TRBJ2-2
TGTGCCAGCAGCTTATTTCCTGGACAGAACACCGGGGAGCTGTTTTTT
CASSLFPGQNTGELFF
>TRBV7-9|NA|NA|TRBJ1-6
TGTGCCAGCAGCGGAGGAGGGGTTTGGGATTCACCCCTCCACTTT
CASSGGGVWDSPLHF
>TRBV24-1|NA|TRBD1|TRBJ2-5
TGTGCCACCAGCGGGGGGGACAGGGGCGTTGCGACCCAGTACTTC
CATSGGDRGVATQYF
>TRBV2|few|TRBD2|TRBJ2-1
TGTGCCAGCAGTCGGGGACTAGCGGGGGACAATGAGCAGTTCTTC
CASSRGLAGDNEQFF
>TRBV19|NA|TRBD1|TRBJ1-1
TGTGCCAGTAGTTCAGGACAGGGGGCGCGAACTGAAGCTTTCTTT
CASSSGQGARTEAFF
>TRBV7-9|NA|NA|TRBJ2-2
TGTGCCAGCAGCCACCAGAGGGCCGGGGAGCTGTTTTTT
CASSHQRAGELFF
>TRBV5-1|NA|NA|TRBJ1-6
TGCGCCAGCAGCTTGGGGCAGACGGGGAATTCACCCCTCCACTTT
CASSLGQTGNSPLHF
>TRBV19|NA|NA|TRBJ2-5
TGTGCCAGTAGTATAGGAGGACTCCCCCAAGAGACCCAGTACTTC
CASSIGGLPQETQYF
>TRBV3-1/TRBV3-2|few|NA|TRBJ1-6
TGTGCCAGCAGCCAAGGGGGCCCCACTAATTCACCCCTCCACTTT
CASSQGGPTNSPLHF
>TRBV7-9|NA|TRBD2|TRBJ2-3
TGTGCCAGCAGCGTGGCCGGGACTAGCGGGGATACGCAGTATTTT
CASSVAGTSGDTQYF
>TRBV30|NA|TRBD2|TRBJ2-7
TGTGCCTGGGAGCAGGATGCGGGGGGGTACGAGCAGTACTTC
CAWEQDAGGYEQYF
>TRBV9|NA|NA|TRBJ2-5
TGTGCCAGCAGCGTAGCTGGGTGGGCCTCCCAAGAGACCCAGTACTTC
CASSVAGWASQETQYF
>TRBV11-3|NA|NA|TRBJ2-7
TGTGCCAGCAGTATCTCCTACGAGCAGTACTTC
CASSISYEQYF
>TRBV24-1|NA|NA|TRBJ2-7
TGTGCCACCAGTGACTTCGGCTACGAGCAGTACTTC
CATSDFGYEQYF
>TRBV7-6|NA|NA|TRBJ2-3
TGTGCCAGCAGCTTAGTGGGGGCTGAAAGCACAGATACGCAGTATTTT
CASSLVGAESTDTQYF
>TRBV30|NA|NA|TRBJ1-6
TGTGCCTGGTCGGGACTGCCTAATTCACCCCTCCACTTT
CAWSGLPNSPLHF
>TRBV5-1|few|TRBD1|TRBJ1-2
TGCGCCAGCAGCTTGACAGGGGGAGATGGCTACACCTTC
CASSLTGGDGYTF
>TRBV28|many|TRBD2|TRBJ2-1
TGTGCCGGGGATTCGGGGGGGCCGGGAAATGAGCAGTTCTTC
CAGDSGGPGNEQFF
>TRBV12-3/TRBV12-4|NA|NA|TRBJ1-1
TGTGCCAGCAGCTCCGCGGGTCACACTGAAGCTTTCTTT
CASSSAGHTEAFF
>TRBV7-9|NA|NA|TRBJ1-6
TGTGCCAGCAGCCAAGAGATGAATTCACCCCTCCACTTT
CASSQEMNSPLHF
>TRBV30|NA|TRBD2|TRBJ2-1
TGTGCCTGGACAGCGGGAGCCGCCTACAATGAGCAGTTCTTC
CAWTAGAAYNEQFF
>TRBV19|few|NA|TRBJ1-2
TGTGCCAGTAGTATAGCCGGGTGGGTTGACTTC
CASSIAGWVDF
>TRBV5-1|NA|NA|TRBJ2-3
TGCGCCAGCAGCACAGGACAGACGACAGATACGCAGTATTTT
CASSTGQTTDTQYF
>TRBV7-2|NA|NA|TRBJ2-7
TGTGCCAGCAGCTTCTGGACAGAGGCCTACGAGCAGTACTTC
CASSFWTEAYEQYF
>TRBV7-9|NA|NA|TRBJ2-2
TGTGCCAGCAGCCCCTCCGGGCGGGGGAACACCGGGGAGCTGTTTTTT
CASSPSGRGNTGELFF
>TRBV5-1|once|TRBD1|TRBJ2-2
TGCGCCAGCAGCTTTCAGGGGGCCGACGGGGAGCTGTTTTTT
CASSFQGADGELFF
>TRBV28|NA|NA|TRBJ1-2
TGTGCCAGCAGCGTCGCAGGGTCTAACTATGGCTACACCTTC
CASSVAGSNYGYTF
>TRBV15|NA|NA|TRBJ1-4
TGTGCCACCCTCCAGGTAGGGGTGGGTGAAAAACTGTTTTTT
CATLQVGVGEKLFF
>TRBV2|NA|TRBD2|TRBJ2-1
TGTGCCAGCATGCAGGCGGGAGGGCCGAATGAGCAGTTCTTC
CASMQAGGPNEQFF
>TRBV5-3|NA|NA|TRBJ1-1
TGTGCCAGGGCTAAGGGGGACCCCCTCACTGAAGCTTTCTTT
CARAKGDPLTEAFF
>TRBV5-1|NA|NA|TRBJ1-2
TGCGCCAGCAGCGCGGGGACCGGACTTGGCGGCTACACCTTC
CASSAGTGLGGYTF
>TRBV7-3|NA|TRBD1|TRBJ2-2
TGTGCCAGCAGCTCCTACGGGACAGGGGGCCCCGGGGAGCTGTTTTTT
CASSSYGTGGPGELFF
>TRBV6-4|NA|NA|TRBJ2-3
TGTGCCAGCAGAGAACAGGGTTTCAGTTCAGATACGCAGTATTTT
CASREQGFSSDTQYF
>TRBV4-1|once|NA|TRBJ2-5
TGCGCCAGCAGCCAAGACGACAGAGTACAAGAGACCCAGTACTTC
CASSQDDRVQETQYF
>TRBV6-5|NA|NA|TRBJ1-6
TGTGCCAGTCGGGATCTCGGGGTACGGAATTCACCCCTCCACTTT
CASRDLGVRNSPLHF
>TRBV12-3/TRBV12-4|NA|NA|TRBJ2-7
TGTGCCAGCAGTTTGGGGCCAGGTGTAATAGCCTTC
CASSLGPGVIAF
>TRBV24-1|once|NA|TRBJ2-2
TGTGCCACCAGTGATTTTGCCCTAGGAGGTACCGGGGAGCTGTTTTTT
CATSDFALGGTGELFF
>TRBV5-6|once|NA|TRBJ1-4
TGTGCCAGCAGCTTGGGGGCAGGGTGGAATGAAAAACTGTTTTTT
CASSLGAGWNEKLFF
>TRBV29-1|NA|TRBD1|TRBJ1-2
TGCAGCGTTGATAGGCAGGGGGATGGCTACACCTTC
CSVDRQGDGYTF
>TRBV3-1/TRBV3-2|NA|NA|TRBJ2-5
TGTGCCAGCAGCCCCTCCGCGGGGGCAGGGGAGACCCAGTACTTC
CASSPSAGAGETQYF
>TRBV18|NA|TRBD1|TRBJ1-2
TGTGCCAGCTCACCTCAGGGGGAAACTGGTGGCTACACCTTC
CASSPQGETGGYTF
>TRBV28|medium-sized|NA|TRBJ1-6
TGTGCCAGCAGCTTCACCGGACAGAACTATAATTCACCCCTCCACTTT
CASSFTGQNYNSPLHF
>TRBV28|NA|TRBD1|TRBJ1-4
TGTGCCAGCAGTTCCCGGACAGGGGGCCTTGAAAAACTGTTTTTT
CASSSRTGGLEKLFF
>TRBV6-1|NA|NA|TRBJ1-4
TGTGCCAGCAGTGATCCAGGGTTTCATGAAAAACTGTTTTTT
CASSDPGFHEKLFF